These T cell receptor beta chains were read from a single sample in a study of cytotoxic CD8 clonotypes in ibrutinib-treated CLL. Some clones are missing from TCRdb's copy, which holds only in-frame ones; the method was immunoSEQ multiplex PCR. This repertoire shows more than 15,000 clones, about 61% found once; its top ten account for 20% to 30%. The source material was PBMCs, sampled after 12 months of ibrutinib treatment. The receptors originated from a human donor with chronic lymphocytic leukemia. Each CDR3 is given with its conserved first and last residue. The order of the fields is D gene, clone size, V gene, J gene, CDR3 protein, CDR3 DNA. D genes are given only for firm matches. Expanded clones are given a class, and other clones once, few, many or no size at all.

TRBD1	-	TRBV5-4	TRBJ2-5	CASSAAGLARGETQYF	TGTGCCAGCAGCGCCGCCGGACTGGCCAGGGGGGAGACCCAGTACTTC
TRBD2	medium-sized	TRBV7-2	TRBJ2-1	CASSLGLAGVGYNEQFF	TGTGCCAGCAGCCTGGGACTAGCGGGAGTGGGCTACAATGAGCAGTTCTTC
-	-	TRBV5-1	TRBJ2-1	CASGSSSYNEQFF	TGCGCCAGCGGGTCGAGCTCCTACAATGAGCAGTTCTTC
TRBD1	-	TRBV28	TRBJ1-1	CASSAPRDSQEAFF	TGTGCCAGCAGTGCCCCCCGGGACAGCCAAGAAGCTTTCTTT
-	-	TRBV7-9	TRBJ2-7	CASSLPSLRNEQYF	TGTGCCAGCAGCCTCCCCAGTTTGAGAAACGAGCAGTACTTC
-	medium-sized	TRBV4-2	TRBJ1-5	CASSSDRRSNQPQHF	TGTGCCAGCAGCTCCGACAGGCGGAGCAATCAGCCCCAGCATTTT
TRBD1	few	TRBV7-3	TRBJ2-2	CASSWDRANTGELFF	TGTGCCAGCAGCTGGGACAGGGCGAACACCGGGGAGCTGTTTTTT
-	-	TRBV6-1	TRBJ2-6	CASSEQNSGANVLTF	TGTGCCAGCAGTGAACAAAACTCTGGGGCCAACGTCCTGACTTTC
TRBD2	-	TRBV2	TRBJ2-7	CASSPGTTEQYF	TGTGCCAGCAGTCCCGGGACTACAGAGCAGTACTTC
-	-	TRBV14	TRBJ2-4	CASSHLPVPKNIQYF	TGTGCCAGCAGCCATCTACCTGTCCCCAAAAACATTCAGTACTTC
-	-	TRBV7-3	TRBJ2-5	CASSLSSNSQETQYF	TGTGCCAGCAGCTTATCGTCAAACTCACAAGAGACCCAGTACTTC
-	few	TRBV7-3	TRBJ1-1	CASSLRGVGTEAFF	TGTGCCAGCAGCTTAAGAGGGGTAGGCACTGAAGCTTTCTTT
-	-	TRBV9	TRBJ2-1	CASSPGTLLGNEQFF	TGTGCCAGCAGCCCCGGGACCCTCCTTGGCAATGAGCAGTTCTTC
TRBD2	-	TRBV29-1	TRBJ2-7	CSVGRGSSYEQYF	TGCAGCGTTGGGCGGGGGAGCTCCTACGAGCAGTACTTC
TRBD2	-	TRBV11-2	TRBJ2-1	CASSSGLAGTLENEQFF	TGTGCCAGCAGCTCGGGACTAGCGGGGACTCTAGAGAATGAGCAGTTCTTC
-	-	TRBV6-5	TRBJ1-2	CASSSRTVANYGYTF	TGTGCCAGCAGTTCAAGGACAGTCGCAAACTATGGCTACACCTTC
TRBD1	-	TRBV27	TRBJ1-2	CARRGSVSPGQGRGYTF	TGTGCCAGGCGGGGATCGGTTTCCCCGGGACAGGGCAGAGGCTACACCTTC
TRBD1	few	TRBV28	TRBJ1-2	CASSLPSGTGRGGYTF	TGTGCCAGCAGTTTACCTAGCGGGACAGGGAGAGGGGGCTACACCTTC
-	few	TRBV19	TRBJ2-5	CASSIALWWGEGVYEVTQYF	TGTGCCAGTAGTATAGCCCTCTGGTGGGGGGAGGGGGTTTACGAGGTGACCCAGTACTTC
-	once	TRBV21-1	TRBJ1-1	CASSKARRTAFF	TGTGCCAGCAGCAAAGCCAGAAGGACAGCTTTCTTT
TRBD2	-	TRBV9	TRBJ2-1	CASSAPAGESSYNEQFF	TGTGCCAGCAGCGCACCAGCGGGGGAAAGCTCCTACAATGAGCAGTTCTTC
TRBD1	few	TRBV14	TRBJ2-5	CASSRDRAEETQYF	TGTGCCAGCAGCCGCGACAGGGCAGAGGAGACCCAGTACTTC
-	few	TRBV4-1	TRBJ1-1	CASSQAYSEAFF	TGCGCCAGCAGCCAAGCGTACAGTGAAGCTTTCTTT
-	-	TRBV30	TRBJ2-1	CAWSEGVGIYNEQFF	TGTGCCTGGAGTGAGGGGGTAGGAATCTACAATGAGCAGTTCTTC
TRBD2	few	TRBV10-3	TRBJ2-7	CAISDGTSGRPYEQYF	TGTGCCATCAGTGACGGGACTAGCGGGAGGCCCTACGAGCAGTACTTC
-	few	TRBV11-2	TRBJ2-5	CASSHTDQQETQYF	TGTGCCAGCAGCCACACTGACCAACAAGAGACCCAGTACTTC
TRBD1	once	TRBV30	TRBJ1-1	CAWSPLGQGKNTEAFF	TGTGCCTGGAGTCCATTGGGACAGGGAAAGAACACTGAAGCTTTCTTT
-	-	TRBV6-1	TRBJ2-1	CASLFAGNNEQFF	TGTGCCAGCTTATTTGCGGGAAACAATGAGCAGTTCTTC
TRBD1	-	TRBV5-1	TRBJ2-3	CASRGQLTDTQYF	TGCGCCAGCAGGGGACAGCTCACAGATACGCAGTATTTT
-	-	TRBV29-1	TRBJ2-1	CSKRDIGGNEQFF	TGCAGCAAGAGGGACATTGGAGGCAATGAGCAGTTCTTC
TRBD1	few	TRBV18	TRBJ2-2	CASSPPGQGLAGELFF	TGTGCCAGCTCTCCACCGGGACAGGGGCTAGCCGGGGAGCTGTTTTTT
-	-	TRBV30	TRBJ2-7	CAWSPPLSPDEQYF	TGTGCCTGGAGTCCCCCTTTGTCCCCCGACGAGCAGTACTTC
-	-	TRBV4-1	TRBJ2-3	CASSQDGRGISSTDTQYF	TGCGCCAGCAGCCAAGATGGCAGGGGAATCTCAAGCACAGATACGCAGTATTTT
-	-	TRBV14	TRBJ1-1	CASSQQMNTEAFF	TGTGCCAGCAGCCAACAGATGAACACTGAAGCTTTCTTT
-	-	TRBV10-3	TRBJ2-3	CAISGSTDTQYF	TGTGCCATCAGTGGAAGCACAGATACGCAGTATTTT
TRBD1	-	TRBV5-1	TRBJ1-4	CASSLADRGGSGKLFF	TGCGCCAGCAGCTTGGCAGACAGGGGAGGATCGGGAAAACTGTTTTTT
-	-	TRBV7-9	TRBJ1-1	CASSPTSYTEAFF	TGTGCCAGCAGCCCCACATCTTACACTGAAGCTTTCTTT
-	-	TRBV6-5	TRBJ1-1	CASSDRWQSGAFF	TGTGCCAGCAGCGACAGGTGGCAGTCGGGAGCTTTCTTT
TRBD2	few	TRBV5-4	TRBJ2-1	CASRTGTSGSNEQFF	TGTGCCAGCAGGACCGGGACTAGCGGGAGTAATGAGCAGTTCTTC
TRBD2	-	TRBV11-2	TRBJ2-1	CASSLDLFLAGEGQFF	TGTGCCAGCAGCTTAGACCTCTTCCTAGCGGGAGAGGGTCAGTTCTTC
TRBD2	-	TRBV9	TRBJ2-1	CASSVRLAGDFEQFF	TGTGCCAGCAGCGTACGACTAGCGGGAGATTTTGAGCAGTTCTTC
-	-	TRBV6-5	TRBJ1-4	CASSYSQGPTNEKLFF	TGTGCCAGCAGTTACAGCCAGGGGCCAACTAATGAAAAACTGTTTTTT
-	few	TRBV6-6	TRBJ2-1	CASSSLSMGVDNEQFF	TGTGCCAGCAGTTCCCTCTCGATGGGAGTAGACAATGAGCAGTTCTTC
TRBD1	-	TRBV25-1	TRBJ1-2	CASSEYEGADGRGYTF	TGTGCCAGCAGTGAATATGAGGGGGCGGACGGACGAGGCTACACCTTC
TRBD2	-	TRBV11-1	TRBJ2-4	CASSPGLAGPKNIQYF	TGTGCCAGCAGCCCGGGACTAGCGGGTCCCAAAAACATTCAGTACTTC
TRBD1	-	TRBV5-1	TRBJ1-4	CASSLSGQGNGEKLFF	TGCGCCAGCAGCTTATCGGGACAGGGGAATGGCGAAAAACTGTTTTTT
-	few	TRBV21-1	TRBJ2-6	CASSKDEETSSRRSGANVLTF	TGTGCCAGCAGCAAAGACGAGGAGACGTCGTCTCGCAGATCTGGGGCCAACGTCCTGACTTTC